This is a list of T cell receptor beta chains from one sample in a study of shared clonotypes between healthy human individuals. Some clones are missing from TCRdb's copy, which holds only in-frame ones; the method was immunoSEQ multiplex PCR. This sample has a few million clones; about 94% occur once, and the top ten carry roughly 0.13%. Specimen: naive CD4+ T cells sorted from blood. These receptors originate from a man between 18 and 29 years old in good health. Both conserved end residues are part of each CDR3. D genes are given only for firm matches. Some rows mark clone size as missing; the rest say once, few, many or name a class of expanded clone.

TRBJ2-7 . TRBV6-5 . CASSYRTGSSYEQYF TGTGCCAGCAGTTACCGTACGGGAAGCTCCTACGAGCAGTACTTC
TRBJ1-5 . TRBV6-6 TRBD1 CASRGQGALQPQHF TGTGCCAGCAGAGGACAGGGGGCTCTTCAGCCCCAGCATTTT
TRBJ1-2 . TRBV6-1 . CASSEWGGGYTF TGTGCCAGCAGCGAGTGGGGGGGTGGCTACACCTTC
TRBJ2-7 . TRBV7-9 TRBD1 CASTQGANSYEQYF TGTGCCAGCACCCAGGGGGCGAACTCCTACGAGCAGTACTTC
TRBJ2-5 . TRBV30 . CASRARETQYF TGTGCCTCGCGGGCTCGAGAGACCCAGTACTTC
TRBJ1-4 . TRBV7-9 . CASSLAGTTNEKLFF TGTGCCAGCAGCTTAGCCGGTACAACTAATGAAAAACTGTTTTTT
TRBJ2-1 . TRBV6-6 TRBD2 CASSQLAENYNEQFF TGTGCCAGCAGCCAACTAGCGGAGAACTACAATGAGCAGTTCTTC
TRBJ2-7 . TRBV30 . CAWSVGQSYEQYF TGTGCCTGGAGTGTTGGACAGAGCTACGAGCAGTACTTC
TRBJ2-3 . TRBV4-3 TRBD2 CASSQDQGGTDTQYF TGCGCCAGCAGCCAAGACCAGGGAGGGACAGATACGCAGTATTTT
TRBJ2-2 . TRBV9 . CASSQSKDTRVYGTGELFF TGTGCCAGCAGCCAAAGCAAAGACACCAGGGTGTATGGCACCGGGGAGCTGTTTTTT
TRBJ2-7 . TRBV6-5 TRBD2 CATGEGSYEQYF TGTGCCACCGGGGAGGGCTCCTACGAGCAGTACTTC
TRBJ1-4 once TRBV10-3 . CAISEGGYEKLFF TGTGCCATCAGTGAGGGGGGTTATGAAAAACTGTTTTTT
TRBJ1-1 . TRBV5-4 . CASSSEGTEAFF TGTGCCAGCAGCTCTGAAGGCACTGAAGCTTTCTTT
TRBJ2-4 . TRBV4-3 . CASSVTEGSLAKNIQYF TGCGCCAGCAGCGTTACTGAAGGCTCCCTAGCCAAAAACATTCAGTACTTC
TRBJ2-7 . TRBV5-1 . CASSLVGVSNYEQYF TGCGCCAGCAGCTTGGTCGGGGTGAGCAACTACGAGCAGTACTTC
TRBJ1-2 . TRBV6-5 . CASRYSASGTNYGYTF TGTGCCAGCAGATACAGCGCTTCAGGGACTAACTATGGCTACACCTTC
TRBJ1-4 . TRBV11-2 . CASSLGGTTNEKLFF TGTGCCAGCAGCTTAGGTGGCACAACTAATGAAAAACTGTTTTTT
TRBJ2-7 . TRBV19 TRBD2 CASRAGTSAYEQYF TGTGCCAGTAGAGCCGGGACTAGCGCCTACGAGCAGTACTTC
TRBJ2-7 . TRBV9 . CASSVGFEAAVQYF TGTGCCAGCAGCGTAGGTTTTGAGGCGGCGGTGCAGTACTTC
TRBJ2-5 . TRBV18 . CASSQTRQETQYF TGTGCCAGCTCACAGACTAGGCAAGAGACCCAGTACTTC
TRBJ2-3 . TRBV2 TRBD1 CASRPGTGGPDTQYF TGTGCCAGCAGGCCCGGGACAGGGGGCCCAGATACGCAGTATTTT
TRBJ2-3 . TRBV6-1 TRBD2 CASKRIAGVPDTQYF TGTGCCAGCAAGAGGATAGCGGGAGTCCCAGATACGCAGTATTTT
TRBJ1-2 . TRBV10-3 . CASMRGTFFNYGYTF TGTGCCTCCATGCGGGGGACCTTCTTTAACTATGGCTACACCTTC
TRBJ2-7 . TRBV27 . CASSFWGRVGEQYF TGTGCCAGCAGTTTTTGGGGCAGGGTAGGCGAGCAGTACTTC
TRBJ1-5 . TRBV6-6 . CASRPLSGIGQPQHF TGTGCCAGCAGACCGCTCTCAGGGATAGGTCAGCCCCAGCATTTT
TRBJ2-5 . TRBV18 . CASSPPPGVQETQYF TGTGCCAGCTCACCACCCCCAGGGGTCCAGGAGACCCAGTACTTC
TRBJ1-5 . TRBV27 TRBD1 CASGPGQYPNGPQHF TGTGCCAGCGGTCCGGGACAGTACCCTAACGGGCCCCAGCATTTT
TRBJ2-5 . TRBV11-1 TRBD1 CASSVLRTGLQYF TGTGCCAGCAGCGTCCTGAGGACAGGTCTCCAGTACTTC
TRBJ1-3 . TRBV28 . CASGTHTIYF TGTGCCAGCGGGACTCACACCATATATTTT
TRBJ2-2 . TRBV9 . CASSGTNTGELFF TGTGCCAGCAGCGGAACGAACACCGGGGAGCTGTTTTTT
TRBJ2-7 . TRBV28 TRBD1 CASSLGTGGYEQYF TGTGCCAGCAGTTTGGGGACAGGGGGGTACGAGCAGTACTTC
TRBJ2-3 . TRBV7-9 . CASSLAYTGDRPSTDTQYF TGTGCCAGCAGCTTAGCCTATACGGGCGACAGACCTAGCACAGATACGCAGTATTTT
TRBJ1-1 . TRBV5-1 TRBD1 CASSLVGQGGTEAFF TGCGCCAGCAGCTTGGTAGGACAGGGGGGCACTGAAGCTTTCTTT
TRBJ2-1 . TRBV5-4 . CASSSGLGNNEQFF TGTGCCAGCAGCTCGGGTTTGGGGAACAATGAGCAGTTCTTC
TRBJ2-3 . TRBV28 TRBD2 CASSMSGGAGNTQYF TGTGCCAGCAGTATGTCCGGGGGGGCCGGAAATACGCAGTATTTT
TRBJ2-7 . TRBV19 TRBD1 CASSNALGQSYEQYF TGTGCCAGTAGTAATGCCCTGGGACAGAGCTACGAGCAGTACTTC
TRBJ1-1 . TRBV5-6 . CASSFSQIGGNTEAFF TGTGCCAGCAGCTTTTCTCAAATCGGGGGGAACACTGAAGCTTTCTTT
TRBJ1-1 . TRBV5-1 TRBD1 CASSLGTGRLNTEAFF TGCGCCAGCAGCTTAGGGACAGGAAGATTGAACACTGAAGCTTTCTTT
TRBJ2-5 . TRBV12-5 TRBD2 CASGLGLAGGQETQYF TGTGCTAGTGGTTTAGGACTAGCGGGGGGACAAGAGACCCAGTACTTC
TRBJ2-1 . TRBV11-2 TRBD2 CASSYSASGGYNEQFF TGTGCCAGCAGCTATTCGGCCAGCGGGGGGTACAATGAGCAGTTCTTC